This is a list of T cell receptor beta chains from one sample in a study of T cells in Graves' hyperthyroidism and ophthalmopathy. Via MiXCR, TCRdb re-called the multiplex PCR reads, giving one row per CDR3 protein. This table has under 300,000 distinct CDR3 sequences, roughly 15% appearing once. Source material: blood. These receptor sequences come from a woman aged 45-60 years with Graves' hyperthyroidism that later progressed to Graves' ophthalmopathy. CDR3s include the opening cysteine and the closing phenylalanine or tryptophan. The order of the fields is D gene, V gene, clone size, J gene, CDR3 protein. A D gene is named only where the DNA matches it firmly. A clone size is listed for some rows: how often the clone was seen (once, few, many), or a class if it is expanded.

.,TRBV2,many,TRBJ2-4,CASSGGFLAKNIQYF
.,TRBV19,.,TRBJ1-5,CASKRLGVMEPQHF
.,TRBV10-3,many,TRBJ2-3,CAIRSTDTQYF
.,TRBV20-1,many,TRBJ1-5,CSVAESNQPQHF
.,TRBV2,many,TRBJ2-1,CASSQATGTYNEQFF
.,TRBV5-1,.,TRBJ1-1,CASSHLDRQNTEAFF
.,TRBV11-2,many,TRBJ2-7,CASSSLEGGKGRHEQYF
TRBD1,TRBV11-2,many,TRBJ2-5,CASSSKMDRVGKTQYF
.,TRBV6-1,many,TRBJ1-1,CASSKGRRFEAFF
TRBD2,TRBV29-1,few,TRBJ2-2,CSVLAGVNTGELFF
.,TRBV6-5,.,TRBJ2-3,CASCLAASTDTQYF
TRBD1,TRBV6-1,many,TRBJ1-4,CASSSTGGWGEKLFF
TRBD1,TRBV6-1,many,TRBJ1-2,CASSNPTGADYGYTF
.,TRBV20-1,.,TRBJ1-1,CSASGVGVHTEAFF
TRBD1,TRBV20-1,many,TRBJ2-5,CSARDEGTVQETQYF
TRBD1,TRBV28,many,TRBJ2-1,CASRAGGYNEQFF
TRBD1,TRBV6-1,many,TRBJ1-2,CASSPRQGGGYGYTF
TRBD1,TRBV20-1,many,TRBJ1-5,CSATPWRDRGNQPQHF
TRBD1,TRBV11-2,many,TRBJ1-4,CASSLVVGQGADDGEKLFF
.,TRBV2,many,TRBJ2-7,CASSGDYEQYF
.,TRBV18,many,TRBJ2-3,CASSPPSGISTDTQYF
.,TRBV11-2,.,TRBJ1-5,CASSPLEAAGETQHF